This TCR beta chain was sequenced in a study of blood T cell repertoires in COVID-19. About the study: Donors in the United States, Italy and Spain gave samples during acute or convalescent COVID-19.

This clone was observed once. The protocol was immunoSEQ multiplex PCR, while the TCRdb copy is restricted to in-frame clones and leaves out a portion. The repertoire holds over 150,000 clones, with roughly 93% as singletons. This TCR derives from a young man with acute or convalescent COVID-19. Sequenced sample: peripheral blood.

DNA for the CDR3: TGTGCCAGCAGCCTCGGGGACAGAGACTATGGCTACACCTTC. The encoded protein is CASSLGDRDYGYTF. The rearrangement links TRBV27 to TRBJ1-2, with 7 bases aligning to TRBD1. The CDR3 is 14 residues long. V shed 6 bases, J shed 3 bases, and the junction held 7 bases outside the gene matches. Germline CDR1 MNHEY, CDR2 SMNVEV (reference sequence).